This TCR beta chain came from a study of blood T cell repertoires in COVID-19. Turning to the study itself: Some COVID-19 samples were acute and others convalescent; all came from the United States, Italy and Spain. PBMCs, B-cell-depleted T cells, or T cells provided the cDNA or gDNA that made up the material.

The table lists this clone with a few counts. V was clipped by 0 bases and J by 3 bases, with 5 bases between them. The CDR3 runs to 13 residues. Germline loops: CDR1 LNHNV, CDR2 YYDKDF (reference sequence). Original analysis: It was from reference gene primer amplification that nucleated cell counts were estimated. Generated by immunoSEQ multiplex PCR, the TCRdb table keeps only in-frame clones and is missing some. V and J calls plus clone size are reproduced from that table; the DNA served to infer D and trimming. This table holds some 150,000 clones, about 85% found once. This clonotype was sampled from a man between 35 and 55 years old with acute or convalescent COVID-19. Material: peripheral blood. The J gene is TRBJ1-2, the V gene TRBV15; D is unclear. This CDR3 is CATSRDRDYGYTF. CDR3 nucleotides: TGTGCCACCAGCAGAGATCGGGACTATGGCTACACCTTC.